These T cell receptor beta chains were read from a single sample in a study of T cells in Graves' hyperthyroidism and ophthalmopathy. TCRdb reprocessed the multiplex PCR reads with MiXCR, giving one entry per CDR3 protein. The sample has around 720,000 distinct CDR3 sequences; approximately 40% are singletons. Sequencing input: blood. These receptors were collected from a woman in her thirties or forties with Graves' hyperthyroidism. Each CDR3 is given with its conserved first and last residue. D genes are given only for firm matches. Only some rows state a clone size, as once, few, many or a class for expanded clones.

V gene: TRBV7-2
J gene: TRBJ2-2
D gene: .
clone size: many
CDR3 protein: CASSLDYDTGELFF
CDR3 DNA: TGTGCCAGCAGCCTGGACTATGACACCGGGGAGCTGTTTTTT

V gene: TRBV10-3
J gene: TRBJ1-1
D gene: .
clone size: many
CDR3 protein: CAIQAAAQVPEAFF
CDR3 DNA: TGTGCCATCCAAGCCGCGGCGCAGGTCCCTGAAGCTTTCTTT

V gene: TRBV19
J gene: TRBJ1-2
D gene: .
clone size: few
CDR3 protein: CASRAVPPYGYTF
CDR3 DNA: TGTGCCAGCAGAGCAGTACCGCCCTATGGCTACACCTTC

V gene: TRBV5-1
J gene: TRBJ2-7
D gene: .
clone size: .
CDR3 protein: CASSRGPLTANEQYF
CDR3 DNA: TGCGCCAGCAGCCGCGGCCCTTTAACTGCGAATGAGCAGTACTTC

V gene: TRBV4-1
J gene: TRBJ2-7
D gene: TRBD1
clone size: .
CDR3 protein: CASSQPGQGARAYGQYF
CDR3 DNA: TGCGCCAGCAGCCAACCGGGACAGGGGGCGCGCGCCTACGGGCAGTACTTC

V gene: TRBV7-2
J gene: TRBJ1-2
D gene: TRBD1
clone size: many
CDR3 protein: CASSWDRGRNGYTF
CDR3 DNA: TGTGCCAGCAGCTGGGACAGGGGCAGAAATGGCTACACCTTC

V gene: TRBV7-9
J gene: TRBJ1-3
D gene: TRBD1
clone size: few
CDR3 protein: CASSTRQGDLAGNTIYF
CDR3 DNA: TGTGCCAGCAGCACCAGACAGGGGGATTTGGCTGGAAACACCATATATTTT

V gene: TRBV7-8
J gene: TRBJ1-2
D gene: .
clone size: .
CDR3 protein: CASSLRDTINYGYTF
CDR3 DNA: TGTGCCAGCAGCCTCCGGGACACAATAAACTATGGCTACACCTTC

V gene: TRBV9
J gene: TRBJ1-1
D gene: .
clone size: many
CDR3 protein: CASSADNGQEAFF
CDR3 DNA: TGTGCCAGCAGCGCAGATAATGGACAGGAAGCTTTCTTT

V gene: TRBV7-9
J gene: TRBJ1-2
D gene: .
clone size: .
CDR3 protein: CASTVDGGGYTF
CDR3 DNA: TGTGCCAGCACTGTCGACGGCGGGGGCTACACCTTC

V gene: TRBV2
J gene: TRBJ1-1
D gene: .
clone size: few
CDR3 protein: CASSLESNTEAFF
CDR3 DNA: TGTGCCAGCAGTTTAGAGAGTAACACTGAAGCTTTCTTT

V gene: TRBV9
J gene: TRBJ1-1
D gene: .
clone size: .
CDR3 protein: CASSVAGGSKTEAFF
CDR3 DNA: TGTGCCAGCAGCGTAGCGGGGGGTAGTAAAACTGAAGCTTTCTTT

V gene: TRBV7-2
J gene: TRBJ1-1
D gene: .
clone size: .
CDR3 protein: CASSQEAAGAYTEAFF
CDR3 DNA: TGTGCCAGCAGCCAAGAGGCAGCGGGGGCGTACACTGAAGCTTTCTTT

V gene: TRBV29-1
J gene: TRBJ2-2
D gene: .
clone size: .
CDR3 protein: CSVMQGQTTGELFF
CDR3 DNA: TGCAGCGTGATGCAAGGACAGACCACCGGGGAGCTGTTTTTT

V gene: TRBV7-9
J gene: TRBJ2-7
D gene: .
clone size: few
CDR3 protein: CASSYTRDGAYEQYF
CDR3 DNA: TGTGCCAGCAGCTATACGCGGGACGGAGCCTACGAGCAGTACTTC

V gene: TRBV12-3/TRBV12-4
J gene: TRBJ1-2
D gene: .
clone size: many
CDR3 protein: CASRGGGLHGYTF
CDR3 DNA: TGTGCCAGCAGGGGAGGGGGACTGCATGGCTACACCTTC

V gene: TRBV10-2
J gene: TRBJ1-2
D gene: .
clone size: many
CDR3 protein: CASSESIRGATDYGYTF
CDR3 DNA: TGCGCCAGCAGTGAGTCGATTAGGGGCGCTACTGACTATGGCTACACCTTC

V gene: TRBV10-2
J gene: TRBJ2-6
D gene: .
clone size: .
CDR3 protein: CASSEFLTF
CDR3 DNA: TGCGCCAGCAGTGAGTTCCTGACTTTC

V gene: TRBV7-2
J gene: TRBJ2-7
D gene: .
clone size: many
CDR3 protein: CASSAPGQSYEQYF
CDR3 DNA: TGTGCCAGCAGCGCCCCGGGACAATCCTACGAGCAGTACTTC

V gene: TRBV12-3/TRBV12-4
J gene: TRBJ2-7
D gene: TRBD1
clone size: .
CDR3 protein: CASTGTGEDEQYF
CDR3 DNA: TGTGCCAGCACCGGGACAGGGGAAGACGAGCAGTACTTC

V gene: TRBV3-1
J gene: TRBJ2-7
D gene: .
clone size: .
CDR3 protein: CASSQGRTSYEQYF
CDR3 DNA: TGTGCCAGCAGCCAAGGTAGAACGTCCTACGAGCAGTACTTC

V gene: TRBV7-9
J gene: TRBJ1-3
D gene: .
clone size: many
CDR3 protein: CASSWSQNTIYF
CDR3 DNA: TGTGCCAGCAGCTGGAGCCAAAACACCATATATTTT

V gene: TRBV5-1
J gene: TRBJ1-1
D gene: .
clone size: .
CDR3 protein: CASSFRSGTNTEAFF
CDR3 DNA: TGCGCCAGCAGCTTCCGTTCGGGGACGAACACTGAAGCTTTCTTT

V gene: TRBV7-9
J gene: TRBJ2-5
D gene: .
clone size: .
CDR3 protein: CASSSRRNRDPQETQYF
CDR3 DNA: TGTGCCAGCAGCTCCCGCCGGAACCGGGACCCACAAGAGACCCAGTACTTC

V gene: TRBV6-5
J gene: TRBJ1-1
D gene: .
clone size: few
CDR3 protein: CASSFSSYTEAFF
CDR3 DNA: TGTGCCAGCAGTTTTTCCTCTTACACTGAAGCTTTCTTT

V gene: TRBV7-9
J gene: TRBJ1-1
D gene: TRBD1
clone size: many
CDR3 protein: CASSRRTGVNTEAFF
CDR3 DNA: TGTGCCAGCAGCCGCCGGACAGGGGTGAACACTGAAGCTTTCTTT

V gene: TRBV6-5
J gene: TRBJ2-6
D gene: .
clone size: .
CDR3 protein: CASSLTASGANVLTF
CDR3 DNA: TGTGCCAGCAGCCTGACAGCCTCTGGGGCCAACGTCCTGACTTTC

V gene: TRBV2
J gene: TRBJ2-7
D gene: .
clone size: few
CDR3 protein: CASRARGANPLEQYF
CDR3 DNA: TGTGCCAGCAGGGCACGAGGGGCAAACCCCTTGGAGCAGTACTTC

V gene: TRBV5-4
J gene: TRBJ2-7
D gene: .
clone size: .
CDR3 protein: CASSPLRGEQYF
CDR3 DNA: TGTGCCAGCAGCCCGCTCAGGGGCGAGCAGTACTTC

V gene: TRBV24-1
J gene: TRBJ2-7
D gene: TRBD1
clone size: .
CDR3 protein: CATSDSDRGGDEQYF
CDR3 DNA: TGTGCCACCAGTGATTCCGACAGGGGGGGTGACGAGCAGTACTTC

V gene: TRBV20-1
J gene: TRBJ2-7
D gene: TRBD2
clone size: .
CDR3 protein: CSARAPSGRAGEQYF
CDR3 DNA: TGCAGTGCTAGGGCCCCTAGCGGGAGGGCCGGGGAGCAGTACTTC

V gene: TRBV5-6
J gene: TRBJ2-7
D gene: .
clone size: few
CDR3 protein: CASSFWQAVEVQYF
CDR3 DNA: TGTGCCAGCAGCTTTTGGCAGGCCGTAGAGGTGCAGTACTTC

V gene: TRBV20-1
J gene: TRBJ1-2
D gene: .
clone size: .
CDR3 protein: CSAREATGYTF
CDR3 DNA: TGCAGTGCTAGAGAGGCCACTGGCTACACCTTC

V gene: TRBV5-6
J gene: TRBJ2-5
D gene: .
clone size: many
CDR3 protein: CASSYAGTSETQYF
CDR3 DNA: TGTGCCAGCAGCTACGCCGGGACGTCAGAGACCCAGTACTTC

V gene: TRBV12-3/TRBV12-4
J gene: TRBJ2-2
D gene: .
clone size: .
CDR3 protein: CASGLRSGELFF
CDR3 DNA: TGTGCCAGCGGACTGAGGTCCGGGGAGCTGTTTTTT

V gene: TRBV10-3
J gene: TRBJ1-5
D gene: .
clone size: .
CDR3 protein: CAISYRVGQPQHF
CDR3 DNA: TGTGCCATCAGTTATCGGGTTGGGCAGCCCCAGCATTTT

V gene: TRBV9
J gene: TRBJ1-6
D gene: .
clone size: many
CDR3 protein: CASSVGGGANSPLHF
CDR3 DNA: TGTGCCAGCAGCGTAGGGGGGGGCGCGAATTCACCCCTCCACTTT

V gene: TRBV20-1
J gene: TRBJ2-5
D gene: .
clone size: .
CDR3 protein: CSASALRGQPQYF
CDR3 DNA: TGCAGTGCTAGTGCTTTGCGGGGTCAGCCCCAGTACTTC

V gene: TRBV7-2
J gene: TRBJ1-3
D gene: .
clone size: many
CDR3 protein: CAGSLIAGNTIYF
CDR3 DNA: TGTGCCGGCAGCTTAATAGCCGGAAACACCATATATTTT

V gene: TRBV10-1
J gene: TRBJ2-3
D gene: TRBD2
clone size: .
CDR3 protein: CASRTQGLAGYSRTDTQYF
CDR3 DNA: TGCGCCAGCAGGACACAGGGACTAGCGGGGTATAGCCGCACAGATACGCAGTATTTT

V gene: TRBV11-2
J gene: TRBJ2-6
D gene: .
clone size: many
CDR3 protein: CASSRDLGANVLTF
CDR3 DNA: TGTGCCAGCAGCCGGGACTTAGGGGCCAACGTCCTGACTTTC

V gene: TRBV10-3
J gene: TRBJ1-1
D gene: .
clone size: .
CDR3 protein: CAISEARVNTEAFF
CDR3 DNA: TGTGCCATCAGTGAGGCCAGGGTTAACACTGAAGCTTTCTTT

V gene: TRBV4-3
J gene: TRBJ1-2
D gene: .
clone size: few
CDR3 protein: CASSQEGTLPGYTF
CDR3 DNA: TGCGCCAGCAGCCAAGAGGGGACCCTACCAGGCTACACCTTC

V gene: TRBV29-1
J gene: TRBJ2-3
D gene: TRBD1
clone size: once
CDR3 protein: CSVRTTGVRDTQYF
CDR3 DNA: TGCAGCGTCCGAACAACAGGGGTTCGGGATACGCAGTATTTT

V gene: TRBV10-3
J gene: TRBJ1-1
D gene: .
clone size: many
CDR3 protein: CAISAGNLGGDTEAFF
CDR3 DNA: TGTGCCATCAGTGCCGGGAACCTCGGAGGCGACACTGAAGCTTTCTTT

V gene: TRBV7-9
J gene: TRBJ1-4
D gene: .
clone size: .
CDR3 protein: CASSRTVMEKLFF
CDR3 DNA: TGTGCCAGCAGCCGGACAGTTATGGAAAAACTGTTTTTT

V gene: TRBV12-3/TRBV12-4
J gene: TRBJ1-4
D gene: TRBD1
clone size: many
CDR3 protein: CASSYGQGRSLFF
CDR3 DNA: TGTGCCAGCAGCTACGGACAGGGGAGGTCACTGTTTTTT

V gene: TRBV6-6
J gene: TRBJ1-2
D gene: TRBD1
clone size: many
CDR3 protein: CASSYQGAHYGYTF
CDR3 DNA: TGTGCCAGCAGTTACCAGGGGGCACACTATGGCTACACCTTC

V gene: TRBV5-1
J gene: TRBJ1-5
D gene: .
clone size: .
CDR3 protein: CASSFEGHSNQPQHF
CDR3 DNA: TGCGCCAGCAGCTTTGAGGGACACTCAAATCAGCCCCAGCATTTT